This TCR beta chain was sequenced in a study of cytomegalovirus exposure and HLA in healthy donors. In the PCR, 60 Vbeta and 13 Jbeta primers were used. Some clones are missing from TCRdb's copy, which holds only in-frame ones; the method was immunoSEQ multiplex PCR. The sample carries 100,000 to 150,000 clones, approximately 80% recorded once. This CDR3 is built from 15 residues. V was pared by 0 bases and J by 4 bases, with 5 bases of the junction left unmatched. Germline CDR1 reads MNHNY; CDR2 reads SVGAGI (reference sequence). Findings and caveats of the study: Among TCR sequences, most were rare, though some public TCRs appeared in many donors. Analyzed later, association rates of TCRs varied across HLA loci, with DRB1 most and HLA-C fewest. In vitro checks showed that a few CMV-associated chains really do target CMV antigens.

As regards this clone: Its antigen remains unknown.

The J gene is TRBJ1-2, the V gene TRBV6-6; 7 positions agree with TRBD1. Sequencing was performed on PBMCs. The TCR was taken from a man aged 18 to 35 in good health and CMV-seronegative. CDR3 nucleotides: TGTGCCAGCAGTTACTCTTCGAGGGGGCTCTATGGCTACACCTTC. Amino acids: CASSYSSRGLYGYTF.